This record looks at one T cell receptor beta chain sequence and its context. The source of the sample is a study of radiotherapy plus CTLA-4 blockade in lung cancer. Method: immunoSEQ multiplex PCR; TCRdb's copy keeps in-frame clones and lacks some. Among approximately 110,000 clones listed, over 65% were seen once. Sequenced here: peripheral blood, sampled from a patient treated with radiotherapy plus ipilimumab. This sequence originates from a human donor with non-small cell lung cancer that progressed on radiotherapy plus ipilimumab. Some clones in this sample may be carry-over from other donors' samples.

CDR3 DNA: TGTGCCTGGAAGAGGGCGAACACTGAAGCTTTCTTT. Translated: CAWKRANTEAFF. The chain carries TRBV5-5 and TRBJ1-1; D gene unclear. Germline V gene sequence: CDR1 SGHKS, CDR2 YYEKEE (reference sequence). The germline V and J ends were trimmed by 10 bases and 1 base, with 11 bases remaining between them. The CDR3 runs 12 residues. Full variable domain (rest looked up from reference TRBV5-5 and TRBJ1-1): DAGVTQSPTHLIKTRGQQVTLRCSPISGHKSVSWYQQVLGQGPQFIFQYYEKEERGRGNFPDRFSARQFPNYSSELNVNALLLGDSALYLCAWKRANTEAFFGQGTRLTVV.